These T cell receptor beta chains were read from a single sample in a study of T cells in Graves' hyperthyroidism and ophthalmopathy. TCRdb independently ran MiXCR on the multiplex PCR reads; one entry per CDR3 protein. The sample records about 360,000 distinct CDR3 sequences, about 13% being singletons. The material sequenced was blood. These receptors were collected from a woman between 18 and 30 years old with Graves' hyperthyroidism. Both conserved end residues are part of each CDR3. A D gene is named only where the DNA matches it firmly. For some rows the clone size is stated as once, few or many, or as a class when expanded; others skip it.

D,V,size,J,DNA,CDR3
TRBD1,TRBV9,many,TRBJ2-2,TGTGCCAGCAGCGATCGGACCGGGACAGGGGACACCGGGGAGCTGTTTTTT,CASSDRTGTGDTGELFF
NA,TRBV6-6,many,TRBJ1-6,TGTGCCAGCAGTTACAGGCTGGGTAGGGATTCACCCCTCCACTTT,CASSYRLGRDSPLHF
NA,TRBV6-1,NA,TRBJ2-2,TGTGCCAGCGAAGGAAGAACAGGGTGGACCGGGGAGCTGTTTTTT,CASEGRTGWTGELFF
NA,TRBV9,many,TRBJ2-7,TGTGCCAGCAGCGTAGATGAAGGCTACGAGCAGTACTTC,CASSVDEGYEQYF
NA,TRBV6-2/TRBV6-3,many,TRBJ2-7,TGTGCCAGCAGTTACGAGCATCAAGGATACTACGAGCAGTACTTC,CASSYEHQGYYEQYF
NA,TRBV19,NA,TRBJ2-1,TGTGCCAGTAGTATAGAAGTGGGTTTCCATGAGCAGTTCTTC,CASSIEVGFHEQFF
NA,TRBV9,few,TRBJ2-2,TGTGCCAGCAGCGTAGTAGGGGACACCGGGGAGCTGTTTTTT,CASSVVGDTGELFF
NA,TRBV2,many,TRBJ1-1,TGTGCCAGCAGCAAGGGGAGTGGAACGACTGAAGCTTTCTTT,CASSKGSGTTEAFF
NA,TRBV4-1,many,TRBJ1-1,TGCGCCAGCAGCCAAGGATGGGGGACCGTCGGCACTGAAGCTTTCTTT,CASSQGWGTVGTEAFF
NA,TRBV28,many,TRBJ1-2,TGTGCCAGCAGTTTAAGCGTGGGGCGTAGCTATGGCTACACCTTC,CASSLSVGRSYGYTF
NA,TRBV20-1,many,TRBJ1-3,TGCAGTGCCCGAGAGTTTCGGGGAGATGGTAACACCATATATTTT,CSAREFRGDGNTIYF
TRBD1,TRBV29-1,many,TRBJ1-2,TGCAGCGTCCAGGACAGGGGGTCTGGCTACACCTTC,CSVQDRGSGYTF
NA,TRBV3-1,many,TRBJ2-7,TGTGCCAGCAGCCAAAGTTGGCTCTCCTACGAGCAGTACTTC,CASSQSWLSYEQYF
TRBD1,TRBV7-2,many,TRBJ2-5,TGTGCCAGCAGCCCCCGCCCGGGACAGGGCAGCGAGACCCAGTACTTC,CASSPRPGQGSETQYF
TRBD2,TRBV27,many,TRBJ2-7,TGTGCCAGCAGAAGGACGGGGGGGTCCTACGAGCAGTACTTC,CASRRTGGSYEQYF
NA,TRBV24-1,NA,TRBJ2-3,TGTGCCACCAGTTATTCTTCTAGCACAGATACGCAGTATTTT,CATSYSSSTDTQYF
TRBD1,TRBV28,many,TRBJ1-1,TGTGCCAGCAGTTTGTGGGACAGGGCGAACACTGAAGCTTTCTTT,CASSLWDRANTEAFF
NA,TRBV18,NA,TRBJ1-6,TGTGCCAGCTCACCAACCACGACTAGTTCACCCCTCCACTTT,CASSPTTTSSPLHF
NA,TRBV18,many,TRBJ1-2,TGTGCCAACACCCTGAACCGGGACTCCTCTAAGGATGGCTACACCTTC,CANTLNRDSSKDGYTF
TRBD1,TRBV6-1,many,TRBJ1-3,TGTGCCAGCAGTTCCCCTGTGGGACAGGGATACTCTGGAAACACCATATATTTT,CASSSPVGQGYSGNTIYF
NA,TRBV5-1,many,TRBJ1-1,TGCGCCAGCAGCTTGGCCTCGACATTCTTGAACACTGAAGCTTTCTTT,CASSLASTFLNTEAFF
TRBD2,TRBV3-1,many,TRBJ2-1,TGTGCCAGCAGCCGGCTAGCGGAAAACAATGAGCAGTTCTTC,CASSRLAENNEQFF
TRBD2,TRBV20-1,many,TRBJ2-7,TGCAGTGCTAGATTAGCGGGGGGGACCTACGAGCAGTACTTC,CSARLAGGTYEQYF
NA,TRBV18,many,TRBJ1-2,TGTGCCAGCGCAATAGACAGGCTTAACTATGGCTACACCTTC,CASAIDRLNYGYTF
TRBD2,TRBV3-1,many,TRBJ2-3,TGTGCCAGCAGCCCGTTACAAAACCCTAGCGGGAGTTATACGCAGTATTTT,CASSPLQNPSGSYTQYF
TRBD2,TRBV6-2/TRBV6-3,many,TRBJ2-1,TGTGCCAGCAGTTACATCCGGAAGGACCTTCGGGAGGGGGAGCAGTTCTTC,CASSYIRKDLREGEQFF
NA,TRBV15,NA,TRBJ2-7,TGTGCCACCAGCAGAGATTTTGACGAGCAGTACTTC,CATSRDFDEQYF
TRBD2,TRBV24-1,many,TRBJ2-1,TGTGCCACCAGTGATTTCGCGGCGGGAGGGGATGAGCAGTTCTTC,CATSDFAAGGDEQFF
NA,TRBV10-3,few,TRBJ1-5,TGTGCCATCAGCGGACGGCCCAATCAGCCCCAGCATTTT,CAISGRPNQPQHF
TRBD1,TRBV5-1,many,TRBJ1-2,TGCGCCAGCAGCCAAACAGGGGCGAAGAGTAACTATGGCTACACCTTC,CASSQTGAKSNYGYTF
TRBD1,TRBV6-5,NA,TRBJ2-7,TGTGCCAGCAGTTCCGAGGGGGCTACTGAAGAGCAGTACTTC,CASSSEGATEEQYF
TRBD1,TRBV19,many,TRBJ2-7,TGTGCCAGTAGTATAGAGGCCGGACAGGGTCCCTACGAGCAGTACTTC,CASSIEAGQGPYEQYF
TRBD2,TRBV27,many,TRBJ2-1,TGTGCCAGCAGTTTATGGGGACTAACGGGAGGGGGGGGTTGGGACAATGAGCAGTTCTTC,CASSLWGLTGGGGWDNEQFF
NA,TRBV27,many,TRBJ1-5,TGTGCCAGCAGTTCCTGGGGGCAGCCCCAGCATTTT,CASSSWGQPQHF
NA,TRBV7-9,many,TRBJ2-6,TGTGCCAGCAGCCCAAGCTCTGGGGCCAACGTCCTGACTTTC,CASSPSSGANVLTF
NA,TRBV15,many,TRBJ2-5,TGTGCCACCAGCAGAGATCGCAGGCCGGAGACCCAGTACTTC,CATSRDRRPETQYF
NA,TRBV2,many,TRBJ2-1,TGTGCCAGCAGGAAAGTTGGCGGAATTGAGCAGTTCTTC,CASRKVGGIEQFF
TRBD1,TRBV24-1,NA,TRBJ1-2,TGTGCCACCAGGCAGGGGGCGAGTGGCTACACCTTC,CATRQGASGYTF
NA,TRBV19,NA,TRBJ2-1,TGTGCCAGTAGTATAGCCGACTACCCCCATGAGCAGTTCTTC,CASSIADYPHEQFF
TRBD1,TRBV4-1,few,TRBJ2-7,TGCGCCAGCAGCCAGGACAGGGGTTTGGGCGAGCAGTACTTC,CASSQDRGLGEQYF
NA,TRBV12-3/TRBV12-4,many,TRBJ2-7,TGTGCCAGCAGTGACCGGGCCTACTCCGCATACGAGCAGTACTTC,CASSDRAYSAYEQYF
NA,TRBV20-1,few,TRBJ1-6,TGCAGTGCTACGACGACAGACGCTAATTCACCCCTCCACTTT,CSATTTDANSPLHF
NA,TRBV28,many,TRBJ1-1,TGTGCCAGCACCCTATCCCGTCCGGGTGAAGCTTTCTTT,CASTLSRPGEAFF
TRBD2,TRBV3-1,many,TRBJ2-1,TGTGCCAGCAGCCGCATCCTAGCGGGGGGTTACAATGAGCAGTTCTTC,CASSRILAGGYNEQFF
TRBD1,TRBV6-1,few,TRBJ1-4,TGTGCCAGCTTTCCACCCTTGGGACAGTTTAATGAAAAACTGTTTTTT,CASFPPLGQFNEKLFF
NA,TRBV20-1,few,TRBJ2-1,TGCAGTGCTAGAGCAGGGGGAGGGGGTGACAATGAGCAGTTCTTC,CSARAGGGGDNEQFF
TRBD2,TRBV7-2,many,TRBJ2-5,TGTGCCAGCAGCTTCCAAGCGGGGGCAGGAGAGACCCAGTACTTC,CASSFQAGAGETQYF